This T cell receptor (beta chain) was captured in a study of identical twins. Study-level results: Zero-insertion findings could be partly confounded by invariant cells (MAIT and iNKT cells).

About this clonotype: The target antigen is unknown.

Looked up from germline, CDR1 is DFQATT and CDR2 is SNEGSKA (reference sequence). This CDR3 comprises 11 residues. V shed 4 bases and J shed 3 bases, with 6 bases lying between them. TCRdb reprocessed the 5' RACE reads with MiXCR, giving one entry per CDR3 protein. The sample has about 530,000 distinct CDR3 sequences, 20% to 25% seen once. This sample was shared with a second study, whose subject was yellow fever vaccine responses in identical twins.

The V call is TRBV20-1, the J call TRBJ1-2; D ambiguous. The origin of this receptor is a woman younger than 35 in good health. Sequencing was performed on CD4+ T cells sorted from blood. In DNA form, the CDR3 reads TGCAGTGCTACTACAGACTATGGCTACACCTTC. It yields the protein CSATTDYGYTF.